This T cell receptor beta chain was profiled in a study of Ad26.COV2.S vaccination and SARS-CoV-2 variants. CDR3 size: 13 residues. Germline V CDR1 and CDR2: MNHEY, SVGAGI. Trimming removed 6 bases at V and 6 bases at J, with 11 bases between. Using immunoSEQ multiplex PCR, the repertoire was profiled, and TCRdb retains in-frame clones only, with some absent. Of fewer than 500,000 clones listed, 75% to 90% were seen once; the top ten hold around 2.6%. Stated treatment: about 20 received Ad26.COV2.S at low or high dose, single or two shots; several received placebo; per-sample allocation not given. The samples were gathered on day 63 after the first injection of vaccine or placebo.

The clonotype originates from a person aged 18-65 years who received the Ad26.COV2.S COVID-19 vaccine or a placebo. This sample comprised peripheral blood, obtained in a trial of Ad26.COV2.S vaccine versus placebo. The rearrangement joins TRBV6-5 to TRBJ2-2; D ambiguous. The CDR3 coding sequence is TGTGCCAGCAGCCCGATATCCCCCGGGGAGCTGTTTTTT. Encoded protein: CASSPISPGELFF.